This TCR beta chain emerged from a study of T cell responses to AZD1222 COVID-19 vaccine. Study summary: Second doses at about 4 or about 12 weeks were pooled.

V lost 1 base and J 4 bases, leaving 15 bases between the germline ends. The CDR3 length is 16 residues. CDR1 is KGHDR, CDR2 SFDVKD, per germline. Profiling relied on immunoSEQ multiplex PCR, and the TCRdb table lists in-frame clones only, not all of them. The sample records just over 150,000 clones, about nine tenths being singletons. Study conclusions and caveats: Donors were mostly white British, more females; clonal diversity possibly underestimated. Baseline seropositivity characterized only a handful of AZD1222 recipients.

A note on this clone: Its antigen remains unidentified.

The chain has TRBV24-1 and TRBJ1-2; D is unclear. The TCR originated in an adult in good health. The source was peripheral blood, collected on day 0 of AZD1222 vaccination. The CDR3 protein is CATSDFASVGIYGYTF. The CDR3 nucleotides read TGTGCCACCAGTGATTTCGCTTCGGTTGGCATCTATGGCTACACCTTC.